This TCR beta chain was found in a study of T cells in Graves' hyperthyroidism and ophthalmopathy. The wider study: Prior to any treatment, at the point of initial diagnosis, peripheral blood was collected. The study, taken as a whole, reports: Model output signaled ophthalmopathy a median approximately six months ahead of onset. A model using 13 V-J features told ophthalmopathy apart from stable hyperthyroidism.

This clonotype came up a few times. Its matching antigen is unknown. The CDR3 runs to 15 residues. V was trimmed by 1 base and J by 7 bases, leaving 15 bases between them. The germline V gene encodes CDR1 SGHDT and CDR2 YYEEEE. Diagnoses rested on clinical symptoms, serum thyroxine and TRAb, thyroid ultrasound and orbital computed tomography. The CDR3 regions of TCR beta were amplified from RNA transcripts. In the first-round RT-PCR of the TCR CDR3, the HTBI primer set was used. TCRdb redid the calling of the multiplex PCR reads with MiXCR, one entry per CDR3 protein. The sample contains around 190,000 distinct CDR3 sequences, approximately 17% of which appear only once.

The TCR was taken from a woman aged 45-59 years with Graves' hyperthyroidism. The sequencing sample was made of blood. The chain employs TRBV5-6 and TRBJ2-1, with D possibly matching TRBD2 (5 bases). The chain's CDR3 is CASSLYAAGLNEQFF. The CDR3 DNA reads TGTGCCAGCAGCTTGTACGCGGCTGGACTGAATGAGCAGTTCTTC.